The 22 T cell receptor beta chains given below trace back to one sample, sequenced in a study of beta chain features in type 1 diabetes. Sequenced material consisted of expressed TCRB transcripts (all of the isolated RNA was reverse transcribed). Method: immunoSEQ multiplex PCR; TCRdb's copy keeps in-frame clones and lacks some. The table shows 390,000 or so clones, with approximately 15% occurring only once. The source material was naive CD4+ T cells from blood. The source of these receptors is a man aged 30 to 39 in good health.

The chain links TRBV19 to TRBJ1-5; 7 nucleotides agree with TRBD1. Per germline, CDR1 LNHDA and CDR2 SQIVND (reference sequence). The CDR3 runs 13 residues. The trim removed 5 bases at V and 4 bases at J, leaving 2 bases unmatched. This chain's CDR3 is CASSQGENQPQHF. CDR3 DNA sequence: TGTGCCAGTAGTCAGGGGGAGAATCAGCCCCAGCATTTT.

This clone has only a few counts. The chain uses TRBV5-1 and TRBJ2-3; no clear D gene. Trimming left V 4 bases short and J 1 base short, with 16 bases between. The CDR3 is 16 amino acids. CDR1 is SGHRS and CDR2 is YFSETQ in the germline V gene. CDR3 bases: TGCGCCAGCAGCCAGAGGCTCCGGATCGGCACAGATACGCAGTATTTT. Encoded protein: CASSQRLRIGTDTQYF.

The chain is built from TRBV7-2 and TRBJ1-5; the match to TRBD1 covers 8 bases. The CDR3 spans 15 residues. Germline lookup yields CDR1 SGHTA and CDR2 FQGNSA. V was pared by 4 bases and J by 1 base, with 3 bases of the junction left unmatched. The CDR3 reads CASSSRQGSNQPQHF. For the CDR3, the DNA is TGTGCCAGCAGCTCCCGACAGGGGAGCAATCAGCCCCAGCATTTT.

Details on this clone: Germline is not matched at one junction end, which may reflect a read error. V usage is TRBV29-1 and J usage is TRBJ1-1; D is unclear. This CDR3 region has 13 residues. Germline V gene sequence: CDR1 SQVTM, CDR2 ANQGSEA. This CDR3 is CSVVPVWNAEAFF. In DNA, the CDR3 is TGCAGCGTTGTACCGGTTTGGAACGCTGAAGCTTTCTTT.

This clone appeared a few times. The chain couples TRBV12-5 to TRBJ2-2, with D maybe TRBD2 (6 bases). This CDR3 has 16 residues. Germline V gives CDR1 LGHNT, CDR2 FRNRAP. V dropped 0 bases and J dropped 9 bases, with 17 bases sitting between them. The CDR3 region is CASGLVVSSVGRELFF. In DNA form, the CDR3 reads TGTGCTAGTGGTTTGGTAGTGTCTAGCGTTGGCAGGGAGCTGTTTTTT.

The V gene is TRBV18, the J gene TRBJ1-6; 8 positions agree with TRBD1. Germline V gives CDR1 KGHSH, CDR2 LQKENI. This CDR3 spans 14 amino acids. J was trimmed by 7 bases and V by 3 bases; bases with no gene match: 2. The CDR3 DNA reads TGTGCCAGCTCACCGGCAGGGGGCAATTCACCCCTCCACTTT. It is translated as CASSPAGGNSPLHF.

This chain uses TRBV4-2 with TRBJ1-1; 7 positions agree with TRBD1. The CDR3 is 18 residues long. CDR1 and CDR2 (germline): LGHNA, YNFKEQ. V dropped 1 base and J dropped 0; count of bases not matched to a gene: 11. The CDR3 loop is CASSQGTGTVHMNTEAFF. CDR3 nucleotides: TGTGCCAGCAGCCAAGGGACCGGGACAGTTCACATGAACACTGAAGCTTTCTTT.

This clone was observed a handful of times. The chain recombines TRBV4-1 with TRBJ1-4; the D gene is possibly TRBD1 (6 bases). This CDR3 region has 15 residues. V was shortened by 8 bases and J by 1 base, with 14 bases between the two germline ends. Germline V gives CDR1 MGHRA, CDR2 YSYEKL. This CDR3 is CASGTKGGTNEKLFF. In nucleotides, the CDR3 is TGCGCCAGCGGGACAAAAGGGGGAACTAATGAAAAACTGTTTTTT.

Notes on this clone: This same CDR3 is encoded by further DNA sequences in the sample. CDR3 amino acids: CASSVGSSGSYNEQFF. CDR3 bases: TGTGCCAGCAGCGTAGGCTCTAGCGGGAGTTACAATGAGCAGTTCTTC. The chain recombines TRBV9 with TRBJ2-1; 10 nucleotides line up with TRBD2. J lost 4 bases, V lost 0 bases, and 4 bases had no gene match. The CDR3 contains 16 residues. Germline lookup yields CDR1 SGDLS and CDR2 YYNGEE. Full variable domain (rest looked up from reference TRBV9 and TRBJ2-1): DSGVTQTPKHLITATGQRVTLRCSPRSGDLSVYWYQQSLDQGLQFLIQYYNGEERAKGNILERFSAQQFPDLHSELNLSSLELGDSALYFCASSVGSSGSYNEQFFGPGTRLTVL.

This clone was counted between two and nine times. The chain has TRBV2 and TRBJ2-1, with D perhaps matching TRBD2 (5 bases). Between the trimmed V and J ends, which lost 0 bases and 9 bases, there was a span of 12 bases. The CDR3 totals 14 residues. Per germline, CDR1 SNHLY and CDR2 FYNNEI. CDR3 region: CASSEALRGGEQFF. Here the CDR3 DNA reads TGTGCCAGCAGTGAAGCCCTAAGAGGAGGTGAGCAGTTCTTC. The full variable domain, with the rest looked up from reference TRBV2 and TRBJ2-1, is EPEVTQTPSHQVTQMGQEVILRCVPISNHLYFYWYRQILGQKVEFLVSFYNNEISEKSEIFDDQFSVERPDGSNFTLKIRSTKLEDSAMYFCASSEALRGGEQFFGPGTRLTVL.

In this sample, this clone turned up a few times. The chain is built from TRBV7-9 and TRBJ2-7; no clear D gene. This CDR3 comprises 14 residues. Germline loops: CDR1 SEHNR, CDR2 FQNEAQ (reference sequence). V was clipped by 3 bases and J by 0 bases, with 9 bases between them. The CDR3 sequence: CASSFGVYSYEQYF. DNA of the CDR3: TGTGCCAGCAGCTTCGGCGTTTACTCCTACGAGCAGTACTTC.

This clone has just a few counts. The rearrangement uses TRBV5-4 and TRBJ2-5; 10 bases align to TRBD2. This CDR3 has 14 amino acids. Germline CDR1 and CDR2: SGHNT and YYREEE (reference sequence). V gave up 9 bases and J gave up 2 bases; unmatched junction bases: 7. The CDR3 DNA reads as TGTGCCACCAGGACTAGCGGAAAACAAGAGACCCAGTACTTC. It encodes CATRTSGKQETQYF.

This chain connects TRBV15 to TRBJ2-7; a possible D gene is TRBD1 (5 bases). The V end was cut by 6 bases, the J end by 2 bases, with 8 bases between. From germline, CDR1 is LNHNV and CDR2 YYDKDF (reference sequence). This CDR3 has 12 amino acids. CDR3 in amino acids: CATSKDTYEQYF. The CDR3 nucleotides are TGTGCCACCAGTAAGGACACCTACGAGCAGTACTTC.

This chain connects TRBV30 to TRBJ2-5, with D possibly being TRBD1 or TRBD2 (7 bases each). Germline CDR1 reads GTSNPN; CDR2 reads SVGIG (reference sequence). Trimming stripped 0 bases from V and 4 bases from J, with 12 bases between. This CDR3 contains 14 residues. Here the CDR3 reads CAWSVLRGGETQYF. CDR3 bases: TGTGCCTGGAGTGTACTCAGGGGGGGAGAGACCCAGTACTTC.

The V call is TRBV7-3, the J call TRBJ2-1; TRBD2 matches 13 bases. Germline lookup yields CDR1 SGHTA and CDR2 FQGTGA. There are 16 residues in the CDR3. The ends lost 4 bases at V and 7 bases at J; junction bases unmatched: 7. The CDR3 bases are TGTGCCAGCAGCTCTATCGGACTAGCGGGAGTTAATGAGCAGTTCTTC. The encoded protein is CASSSIGLAGVNEQFF. Full variable domain (remainder filled in from reference TRBV7-3 and TRBJ2-1): GAGVSQTPSNKVTEKGKYVELRCDPISGHTALYWYRQSLGQGPEFLIYFQGTGAADDSGLPNDRFFAVRPEGSVSTLKIQRTERGDSAVYLCASSSIGLAGVNEQFFGPGTRLTVL.

This rearrangement joins TRBV5-4 to TRBJ2-5; the D gene is possibly TRBD1 (5 bases). CDR1 and CDR2 from the germline V gene are SGHNT and YYREEE (reference sequence). The CDR3 extends over 15 amino acids. The ends were cut back, 0 bases at V and 2 bases at J, with 11 bases in the middle. The CDR3 DNA sequence: TGTGCCAGCAGCTTGGACAGGAAGACACAAGAGACCCAGTACTTC. Its translation is CASSLDRKTQETQYF. Looking up the rest from reference TRBV5-4 and TRBJ2-5 gives the full variable domain: ETGVTQSPTHLIKTRGQQVTLRCSSQSGHNTVSWYQQALGQGPQFIFQYYREEENGRGNFPPRFSGLQFPNYSSELNVNALELDDSALYLCASSLDRKTQETQYFGPGTRLLVL.

A few counts support this clone. This rearrangement joins TRBV18 to TRBJ1-5; D unresolved. The germline V gene encodes CDR1 KGHSH and CDR2 LQKENI. The V and J ends lost 3 bases and 6 bases respectively, with 18 bases between them. This CDR3 region has 16 residues. CDR3 region: CASSPSTSRRVQPQHF. The DNA for the CDR3 is TGTGCCAGCTCACCGTCGACCAGCCGAAGGGTTCAGCCCCAGCATTTT.

In this sample, this clone turned up a few times. The rearrangement uses TRBV10-3 and TRBJ2-1; the D gene is possibly TRBD1 (6 bases). Germline-derived CDR1 and CDR2 are ENHRY and SYGVKD. The CDR3 spans 13 residues. V shed 7 bases and J shed 2 bases, with 9 bases lying between them. For the CDR3, the DNA is TGTGCCATCACTGCAGGGGCCTACAATGAGCAGTTCTTC. This codes for CAITAGAYNEQFF.

This clone turned up a few times. The CDR3 DNA reads TGTGCCAGCAGCACCCAATCCCGATATACGGAGTACTTC. Protein product: CASSTQSRYTEYF. The chain couples TRBV21-1 to TRBJ2-7; the table names TRBD2, a call not compared with the DNA. TRBV21-1 is reported as a pseudogene. This CDR3 spans 13 amino acids.

The chain carries TRBV7-9 and TRBJ2-3; tentatively, D is TRBD1 (7 bases). The CDR3 loop spans 16 amino acids. Germline CDR1 is SEHNR and CDR2 is FQNEAQ (reference sequence). Between the trimmed V and J ends, which lost 5 bases and 3 bases, there was a span of 18 bases. As DNA, the CDR3 is TGTGCCAGCAGCATACGTGCGGGACAGCCAACAGATACGCAGTATTTT. Translated: CASSIRAGQPTDTQYF. The variable domain in full, completed from reference TRBV7-9 and TRBJ2-3, reads DTGVSQNPRHKITKRGQNVTFRCDPISEHNRLYWYRQTLGQGPEFLTYFQNEAQLEKSRLLSDRFSAERPKGSFSTLEIQRTEQGDSAMYLCASSIRAGQPTDTQYFGPGTRLTVL.

J is TRBJ1-1 and V is TRBV10-3; no firm D call. This CDR3 spans 12 amino acids. Looked up from germline, CDR1 is ENHRY and CDR2 is SYGVKD. Trimming cost V 4 bases and J 2 bases, with 5 bases left between them. CDR3 sequence (DNA): TGTGCCATCAGTGCGACCAACACTGAAGCTTTCTTT. Residues: CAISATNTEAFF.

This clone was counted between two and nine times. V gene TRBV6-5 combines with J gene TRBJ2-7; 7 bases are shared with TRBD1. Germline V CDR1 and CDR2: MNHEY, SVGAGI. CDR3 length equals 13 residues. Trimming cost V 5 bases and J 3 bases; bases outside gene matches: 4. CDR3 in DNA: TGTGCCAGCAGTCTGGGACAGAGCTACGAGCAGTACGTC. This translates into CASSLGQSYEQYV.